This TCR beta chain was identified during a study of T cells in Graves' hyperthyroidism and ophthalmopathy (dated by TCRdb to about 2019). Broadly, across the study: Peripheral blood was collected at initial diagnosis, before any treatment. A discovery cohort of around 100 patients, 43 with Graves' ophthalmopathy and 55 to 60 with stable Graves' hyperthyroidism, was used to find distinguishing TCR V-J signatures. Prospective prediction of ophthalmopathy was tested in an independent validation cohort of 18 hyperthyroidism patients and 15 to 17 patients who later progressed to ophthalmopathy. The 95 to 100 discovery patients were divided at random into training and test sets in a 7:3 ratio. In addition, the study compared T-cell repertoires in thyroid tissue and in blood from five or six Graves' hyperthyroidism patients. Once sampling was done, hyperthyroidism patients were given methimazole at a starting dose of 30 mg daily, whereas ophthalmopathy patients were given high-dose intravenous methylprednisolone. The paper reports TCR Vbeta CDR3 sequencing of some 140 peripheral blood samples: approximately 41 ophthalmopathy, 70 to 85 hyperthyroidism and 17 progressor patients.

Graves' hyperthyroidism was defined as stable when no progression to ophthalmopathy occurred over 18 months of follow-up. Hyperthyroidism patients were aged 18 to 65 years and newly diagnosed, with disease duration of less than 2 months. Patients with uncontrolled infections, other autoimmune diseases, pregnancy or lactation were excluded. Diagnoses were established on the basis of clinical symptoms, serum thyroxine and TRAb, thyroid ultrasound, and orbital computed tomography. PBMCs were separated from about 10 ml of fresh peripheral blood using Ficoll-Paque density gradient centrifugation. Total RNA was extracted with Trizol reagent, and quality was checked on an Agilent 2100 Bioanalyzer. Amplification of TCR beta CDR3 regions was carried out from RNA transcripts. The TCR CDR3 was subjected to a first round of RT-PCR using the HTBI primer set and the Qiagen OneStep RT-PCR kit. A second multiplex PCR round built the libraries, followed by size selection and purification. Paired-end sequencing of the libraries was performed with 100 bp reads on an Illumina HiSeq2000. Processing in the source paper ran as follows. SOAPnuke was used to process the raw data, removing reads that contained adapters or uncalled bases, had a mean Phred below 15, or lacked an exact match to the constant primer or identifier. COPE v1.2.5 was used to merge high-quality paired reads, and clonotypes were defined as unique nucleotide sequences. Clonotypes were aligned to IMGT TRBV, TRBD and TRBJ reference segments using MiTCR v1.1. Analysis was restricted to V-J combinations with a frequency above 0.0001, which covered roughly 99% of repertoires. The TCS score was defined as F50 (clonal expansion) divided by E x V (chaos), with BLOSUM62-based TCRdist calculated between CDR3 peptides within each V-J. Welch's t-statistics and random forest reduced just over 500 V-J features to 10 to 15, which were used in a naive Bayes classifier (R e1071). Through fastp at Q25 and MiXCR, TCRdb rebuilt clones from the public reads, retaining in-frame beta chains. Every distinct CDR3 protein forms one entry, paired with its most common genes and DNA. The V and J calls reflect TCRdb's pipeline rather than the authors' work. The sample includes more than 350,000 distinct CDR3 sequences, with approximately 15% observed a single time. The ten largest clones capture around a third of the sample.

Reading the germline V gene gives CDR1 ENHRY and CDR2 SYGVKD. Taken from cysteine to phenylalanine, the CDR3 has 16 residues. The only DNA kept is the CDR3, 48 bases in frame from the first base. Between the V and J ends, shortened by 3 bases and 2 bases respectively, the junction contains 13 bases. Results and caveats for the whole study, not just this receptor: A model built on a 13 V-J signature distinguished ophthalmopathy from stable hyperthyroidism, reaching 85% to 90% sensitivity and about 81% specificity in cross-validation and 80%/75% in testing. In validation, the model predicted progression to ophthalmopathy a median of around 6.5 months before onset, with 65% to 71% sensitivity and more than 72% specificity. Most expanded thyroid clonotypes (frequency above 0.001) were also detected in blood, suggesting blood repertoires may reflect thyroid immune responses. No statistical method was used to fix the sample size in advance, and group allocation was not hidden from the investigators.

A remark on this clonotype: The antigen it binds to is not known. Per-nucleotide qualities are absent, and no much larger clonotype sits a single base away.

This chain joins TRBV10-3 to TRBJ1-4, with TRBD1 as a weak D call on 5 bases. Source material: blood. This sequence originates from a woman in her 30s with Graves' hyperthyroidism. In nucleotides, the sequence is TGTGCCATCAGTGATCCCCGGGGGGACACTAATGAAAAACTGTTTTTT. It translates as CAISDPRGDTNEKLFF.